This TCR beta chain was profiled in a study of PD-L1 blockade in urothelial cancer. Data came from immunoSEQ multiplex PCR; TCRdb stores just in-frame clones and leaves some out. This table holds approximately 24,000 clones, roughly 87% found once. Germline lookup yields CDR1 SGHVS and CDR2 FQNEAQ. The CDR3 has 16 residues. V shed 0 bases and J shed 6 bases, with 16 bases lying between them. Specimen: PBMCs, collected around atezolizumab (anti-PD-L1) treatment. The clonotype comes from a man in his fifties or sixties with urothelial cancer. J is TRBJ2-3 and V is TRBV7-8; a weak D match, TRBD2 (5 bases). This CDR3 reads CASSLARAPGGDTQYF. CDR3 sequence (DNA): TGTGCCAGCAGCTTAGCGCGGGCCCCCGGTGGGGATACGCAGTATTTT.